The 30 T cell receptor beta chains reported below all come from one sample, sequenced in a study of shared clonotypes between healthy human individuals. The table came from immunoSEQ multiplex PCR; TCRdb's copy has only in-frame clones and leaves some out. The data show 2 million to 2.5 million clones, with 95% seen just once and more than 0.1% held by the top ten. The sequencing sample was made of naive CD4+ T cells sorted from blood. The sample's subset: CD45RA+ positively selected. The receptors here all came from a man between 18 and 29 years old in good health.

The rearrangement joins TRBV7-9 to TRBJ2-3, with TRBD1 matching over 11 bases. The germline gives CDR1 SEHNR, CDR2 FQNEAQ (reference sequence). The CDR3 has 15 amino acids. Germline trimming cut 6 bases from V and 2 bases from J; bases unmatched to any gene: 4. The CDR3 here is CASRGQGVYTDTQYF. Written as DNA, the CDR3 is TGTGCCAGCAGGGGACAGGGGGTCTACACAGATACGCAGTATTTT.

The gene calls are TRBV7-2 and TRBJ2-3; a weak D match, TRBD2 (5 bases). The CDR3 runs to 13 residues. Trimming pared 1 base from V and 6 bases from J, leaving 8 bases between. Per the germline V gene, CDR1 is SGHTA and CDR2 is FQGNSA. The CDR3 DNA reads TGTGCCAGCAGCTTAGTTCCGGGGGATACGCAGTATTTT. It is translated as CASSLVPGDTQYF.

The chain carries TRBV19 and TRBJ1-1; 10 bases map to TRBD1. Trimming at V came to 1 base and at J to 5 bases, leaving 4 bases not matched to a gene. There are 15 residues in the CDR3. Germline lookup yields CDR1 LNHDA and CDR2 SQIVND (reference sequence). The CDR3 sequence: CASSIGRTGGTEAFF. CDR3 DNA sequence: TGTGCCAGTAGTATAGGGCGGACAGGGGGAACTGAAGCTTTCTTT.

CDR3 nucleotide sequence: TGTGCCAGCAGTTATTGGGACAGGACCAACGAGCAGTACTTC. This sequence encodes CASSYWDRTNEQYF. The chain is built from TRBV6-5 and TRBJ2-7; 8 bases are a match to TRBD1. CDR1 MNHEY and CDR2 SVGAGI come from the germline V gene. This CDR3 spans 14 amino acids. Germline trimming cut 3 bases from V and 5 bases from J; bases unmatched to any gene: 6.

As to this clone: Distinct nucleotide sequences in the sample also encode this CDR3. The CDR3, as DNA: TGTGCCAGCAGCTTAAGCGGGGAGCTGTTTTTT. Protein: CASSLSGELFF. This sequence joins TRBV7-9 and TRBJ2-2, with D unresolved. CDR1 SEHNR and CDR2 FQNEAQ come from the germline V gene (reference sequence). The ends were cut back, 2 bases at V and 7 bases at J, with 2 bases in the middle. The length of the CDR3 is 11 residues.

This clone has just one count. The chain combines TRBV18 with TRBJ2-1; D perhaps matches TRBD2 (6 bases). CDR3 length equals 16 residues. V was clipped by 3 bases and J by 1 base, with 13 bases between them. The germline gives CDR1 KGHSH, CDR2 LQKENI. The CDR3 loop is CASSPYGGGSYNEQFF. The DNA for the CDR3 is TGTGCCAGCTCACCTTACGGGGGTGGGTCCTACAATGAGCAGTTCTTC.

The chain is built from TRBV29-1 and TRBJ1-1; perhaps TRBD1 as D (6 bases). This CDR3 is 13 amino acids long. Germline loops: CDR1 SQVTM, CDR2 ANQGSEA. The germline V and J ends were trimmed by 6 bases and 1 base, with 12 bases remaining between them. The CDR3 DNA reads TGCAGCGTGGTTACAGGGAAGAACACTGAAGCTTTCTTT. It specifies CSVVTGKNTEAFF. The variable domain in full, with the rest retrieved from reference TRBV29-1 and TRBJ1-1, is SAVISQKPSRDICQRGTSLTIQCQVDSQVTMMFWYRQQPGQSLTLIATANQGSEATYESGFVIDKFPISRPNLTFSTLTVSNMSPEDSSIYLCSVVTGKNTEAFFGQGTRLTVV.

The chain employs TRBV7-3 and TRBJ2-1; 8 nucleotides line up with TRBD2. The junction had 13 bases not matched to a gene; V was cut back by 5 bases and J by 4 bases. There are 17 residues in the CDR3. CDR1 and CDR2 from the germline V gene are SGHTA and FQGTGA. Here the CDR3 reads CASSPRGGGPQYNEQFF. CDR3 sequence (DNA): TGTGCCAGCAGCCCCCGAGGCGGGGGGCCCCAGTACAATGAGCAGTTCTTC.

The chain joins TRBV6-6 to TRBJ2-1; D perhaps matches TRBD2 (6 bases). The V gene's germline CDR1 is MNHNY and CDR2 SVGAGI (reference sequence). The CDR3 spans 12 residues. V gave up 6 bases and J gave up 8 bases, with 11 bases separating them. CDR3 protein: CASSSIADEQFF. The CDR3 DNA follows: TGTGCCAGCAGCTCTATAGCGGATGAGCAGTTCTTC.

The chain joins TRBV15 to TRBJ2-7, with 7 bases that match TRBD1. The CDR3 is 14 residues long. Germline assignment: CDR1 LNHNV and CDR2 YYDKDF (reference sequence). V was pared by 6 bases and J by 3 bases, with 8 bases of the junction left unmatched. CDR3 DNA sequence: TGTGCCACCAGTCTAGGGGGCAGCGGCTACGAGCAGTACTTC. Amino acid sequence: CATSLGGSGYEQYF.

DNA of the CDR3: TGTGCCAGCAGCCGGTTCTCTGGGGCCAACGTCCTGACTTTC. It encodes CASSRFSGANVLTF. This chain links TRBV6-5 with TRBJ2-6, with D unresolved. Between the trimmed V and J ends, which lost 6 bases and 0 bases, there was a span of 6 bases. The CDR3 consists of 14 residues. The germline V gene has CDR1 MNHEY and CDR2 SVGAGI.

The V call is TRBV5-6, the J call TRBJ2-7, with 8 bases matching TRBD1. The junction had 14 bases not matched to a gene; V was cut back by 4 bases and J by 11 bases. CDR3 length equals 14 residues. Looked up from germline, CDR1 is SGHDT and CDR2 is YYEEEE. The CDR3 DNA reads TGTGCCAGCAGCGCCTTGGACAGGGAAACCTTGGAGTACTTC. Amino acid sequence: CASSALDRETLEYF. Complete variable domain (other parts from reference TRBV5-6 and TRBJ2-7): DAGVTQSPTHLIKTRGQQVTLRCSPKSGHDTVSWYQQALGQGPQFIFQYYEEEERQRGNFPDRFSGHQFPNYSSELNVNALLLGDSALYLCASSALDRETLEYFGPGTRLTVT.

The gene calls are TRBV4-1 and TRBJ1-1, with D perhaps TRBD1 (6 bases). The CDR3 extends over 17 amino acids. The V end lost 1 base, the J end lost 5 bases, and 20 bases lay between the germline ends. Germline V gives CDR1 MGHRA, CDR2 YSYEKL. The chain's CDR3 is CASSQVSAAGGQTEAFF. Here the CDR3 DNA reads TGCGCCAGCAGCCAAGTTTCAGCGGCCGGGGGGCAAACTGAAGCTTTCTTT.

The rearrangement joins TRBV7-8 to TRBJ2-5; D gene uncertain. This CDR3 has 12 amino acids. Germline CDR1 is SGHVS and CDR2 is FQNEAQ. With 1 base removed from V and 6 bases from J, the gap between germline ends came to 6 bases. The CDR3 DNA follows: TGTGCCAGCAGCTTAGTGGAAAAGACCCAGTACTTC. Protein: CASSLVEKTQYF.

The V and J genes are TRBV6-4 and TRBJ1-1; D call uncertain. The germline V and J ends were trimmed by 5 bases and 1 base, with 8 bases remaining between them. The CDR3 sequence is 13 residues long. The germline gives CDR1 MRHNA, CDR2 SNTAGT. This chain's CDR3 is CASSRSWNTEAFF. The CDR3 coding sequence is TGTGCCAGCAGTAGATCGTGGAACACTGAAGCTTTCTTT.

This clone was seen only a few times. The chain is built from TRBV5-1 and TRBJ2-7; tentative D call: TRBD1 (6 bases). Germline V CDR1 and CDR2: SGHRS, YFSETQ. This CDR3 region has 15 residues. Trimming took 4 bases from V and 0 from J, leaving 14 bases between them. The CDR3 here is CASSIMDSASYEQYF. Here the CDR3 DNA reads TGCGCCAGCAGCATAATGGACAGCGCCTCCTACGAGCAGTACTTC.

V usage is TRBV11-2 and J usage is TRBJ2-7; no definite D call. This CDR3 has 14 amino acids. The germline V gene encodes CDR1 SGHAT and CDR2 FQNNGV. Trimming left V 4 bases short and J 1 base short, with 11 bases between. The CDR3 coding sequence is TGTGCCAGCAGCTCACTGACACGGTCCTACGAGCAGTACTTC. Residues: CASSSLTRSYEQYF.

The genes are TRBV27 and TRBJ1-4; D gene ambiguous. CDR3 length: 16 amino acids. The germline gives CDR1 MNHEY, CDR2 SMNVEV (reference sequence). V dropped 6 bases and J dropped 4 bases, with 18 bases sitting between them. CDR3 sequence: CASSLLRAPDNEKLFF. The CDR3 DNA reads as TGTGCCAGCAGCCTACTCCGGGCCCCCGATAATGAAAAACTGTTTTTT.

In this sample, this clone turned up once. The chain uses TRBV6-4 and TRBJ2-1; 14 bases are a match to TRBD2. The CDR3 length is 15 residues. Germline loops: CDR1 MRHNA, CDR2 SNTAGT. With V trimmed by 4 bases and J by 6 bases, 2 bases remained unmatched. This CDR3 is CASSGLAGGANEQFF. For the CDR3, the DNA is TGTGCCAGCAGTGGACTAGCGGGAGGGGCCAATGAGCAGTTCTTC.

This clone was seen just once. V and J are TRBV19 and TRBJ2-7; possibly TRBD1 for D (6 bases). With 1 base removed from V and 0 bases from J, the gap between germline ends came to 16 bases. The CDR3 has 17 residues. Germline values: CDR1 LNHDA, CDR2 SQIVND (reference sequence). In DNA, the CDR3 is TGTGCCAGTAGTATAGTCTGGGGGACAACTCTCTCCTACGAGCAGTACTTC. Translated, it gives CASSIVWGTTLSYEQYF.

The gene calls are TRBV2 and TRBJ2-5; D unresolved. The germline V gene has CDR1 SNHLY and CDR2 FYNNEI. The CDR3 sequence is 10 residues long. V dropped 7 bases and J dropped 4 bases, with 4 bases sitting between them. The CDR3 DNA follows: TGTGCCAGCACGTTAGAGACCCAGTACTTC. It codes for CASTLETQYF. Using reference TRBV2 and TRBJ2-5 for the parts outside the CDR3, the full variable domain is EPEVTQTPSHQVTQMGQEVILRCVPISNHLYFYWYRQILGQKVEFLVSFYNNEISEKSEIFDDQFSVERPDGSNFTLKIRSTKLEDSAMYFCASTLETQYFGPGTRLLVL.

The V and J genes are TRBV11-2 and TRBJ1-1; 8 positions match TRBD1. CDR1 is SGHAT and CDR2 is FQNNGV in the germline V gene. Germline trimming cut 5 bases from V and 5 bases from J; bases unmatched to any gene: 7. The CDR3 contains 14 residues. Here the CDR3 DNA reads TGTGCCAGCAGCGCAACAGGGGGAGGAACTGAAGCTTTCTTT. As protein: CASSATGGGTEAFF.

This clone appeared once. This chain joins TRBV28 and TRBJ1-6; D unresolved. The germline V and J ends were trimmed by 5 bases and 9 bases, with 8 bases remaining between them. CDR3 length: 12 residues. Looked up from germline, CDR1 is MDHEN and CDR2 is SYDVKM. CDR3 coding DNA: TGTGCCAGCAGTCCCACATCTTCACCCCTCCACTTT. The encoded protein is CASSPTSSPLHF.

The rearrangement uses TRBV5-1 and TRBJ1-1, with 7 positions matching TRBD1. The J segment lost 4 bases and the V segment lost 4 bases, leaving 7 bases of the junction unmatched. The V gene's germline CDR1 is SGHRS and CDR2 YFSETQ. The CDR3 runs to 14 residues. CDR3 region: CASSEQPGGTEAFF. CDR3 in DNA: TGCGCCAGCAGCGAGCAACCAGGGGGCACTGAAGCTTTCTTT.

V gene TRBV6-6 combines with J gene TRBJ2-3, with 13 positions matching TRBD2. The CDR3 contains 16 residues. Germline CDR1 reads MNHNY; CDR2 reads SVGAGI (reference sequence). Germline trimming cut 6 bases from V and 1 base from J; bases unmatched to any gene: 4. The chain's CDR3 is CASRQLAGGGTDTQYF. The CDR3, as DNA: TGTGCCAGCAGGCAACTAGCGGGAGGGGGCACAGATACGCAGTATTTT.

This clone was recorded only once. V gene TRBV21-1 combines with J gene TRBJ1-5. TRBV21-1 is recorded as a pseudogene. The CDR3 totals 13 residues. The CDR3 nucleotides are TGTGCCAGCAGCAAACGGCGCAATCAGCCCCAGCATTTT. This translates into CASSKRRNQPQHF.

The chain has TRBV7-3 and TRBJ1-1, with D uncertain. V lost 2 bases to trimming and J lost 6 bases, with 10 bases between them. CDR3 length: 13 amino acids. CDR1 is SGHTA and CDR2 is FQGTGA in the germline V gene. The CDR3 region has the DNA TGTGCCAGCAGCTTATCGGTGGTGTCTGAAGCTTTCTTT. It is translated as CASSLSVVSEAFF.

This chain connects TRBV18 to TRBJ1-1; 10 nucleotides match TRBD1. Unmatched junction bases numbered 5, after V lost 8 bases and J lost 5 bases. The CDR3 consists of 13 residues. Germline V gene sequence: CDR1 KGHSH, CDR2 LQKENI. The CDR3 DNA reads as TGTGCCAGCACGAGGGACAGGGGAACTGAAGCTTTCTTT. Amino acid sequence: CASTRDRGTEAFF.

This chain connects TRBV5-1 to TRBJ2-3; D ambiguous. The germline V and J ends were trimmed by 6 bases and 2 bases, with 13 bases remaining between them. The CDR3 totals 14 residues. Germline CDR1 and CDR2: SGHRS and YFSETQ. The DNA for the CDR3 is TGCGCCAGCAAGTTCGGGTTATCCACAGATACGCAGTATTTT. Translation gives CASKFGLSTDTQYF.

The chain couples TRBV5-1 to TRBJ2-2; D unclear. V shed 1 base and J shed 5 bases, with 6 bases lying between them. The CDR3 has 13 amino acids. Germline-derived CDR1 and CDR2 are SGHRS and YFSETQ. For the CDR3, the DNA is TGCGCCAGCAGCTTGTTTGCTACCGGGGAGCTGTTTTTT. Its protein product is CASSLFATGELFF.